This TCR beta chain was captured in a study of T cells in Graves' hyperthyroidism and ophthalmopathy. In its sample, this clonotype was seen many times. This CDR3 region has 14 residues. Germline V gene lookup returns CDR1 MDHEN and CDR2 SYDVKM. The V gene lost 2 bases and the J gene lost 0 bases, with 7 bases spanning the gap. RNA transcripts yielded amplified TCR beta CDR3 regions. The primer set for the first-round RT-PCR of the TCR CDR3 was HTBI. MiXCR, applied by TCRdb to the multiplex PCR reads, yields one record per CDR3 protein. The sample records approximately 410,000 distinct CDR3 sequences, about 13% being singletons.

The sequence was collected from a woman in her late teens or twenties with Graves' hyperthyroidism. Material for sequencing was blood. V is TRBV28 and J is TRBJ1-2; D gene unclear. This CDR3 reads CASSLAISNYGYTF. CDR3 sequence (DNA): TGTGCCAGCAGTTTAGCCATATCTAACTATGGCTACACCTTC.